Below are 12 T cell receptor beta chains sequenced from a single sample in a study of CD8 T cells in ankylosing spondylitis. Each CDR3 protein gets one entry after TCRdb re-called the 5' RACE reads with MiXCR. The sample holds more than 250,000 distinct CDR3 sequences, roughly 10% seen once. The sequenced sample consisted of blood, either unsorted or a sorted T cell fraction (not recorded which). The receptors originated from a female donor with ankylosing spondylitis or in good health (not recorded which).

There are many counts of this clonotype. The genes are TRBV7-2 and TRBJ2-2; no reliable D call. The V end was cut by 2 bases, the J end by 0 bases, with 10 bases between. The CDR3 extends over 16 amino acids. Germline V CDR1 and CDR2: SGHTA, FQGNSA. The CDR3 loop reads CASSLYRVANTGELFF. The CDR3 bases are TGTGCCAGCAGCTTATATCGTGTCGCGAACACCGGGGAGCTGTTTTTT.

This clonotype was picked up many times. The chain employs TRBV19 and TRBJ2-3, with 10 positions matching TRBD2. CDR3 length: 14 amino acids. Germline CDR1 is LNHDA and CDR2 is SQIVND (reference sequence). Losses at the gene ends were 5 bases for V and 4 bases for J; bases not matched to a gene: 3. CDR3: CASSLAGVADTQYF. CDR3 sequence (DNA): TGTGCCAGTAGTCTAGCGGGAGTCGCAGATACGCAGTATTTT.

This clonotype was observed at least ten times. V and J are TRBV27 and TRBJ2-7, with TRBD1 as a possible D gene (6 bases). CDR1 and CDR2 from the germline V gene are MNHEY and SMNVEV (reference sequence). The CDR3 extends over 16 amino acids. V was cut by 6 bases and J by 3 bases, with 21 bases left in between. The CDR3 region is CASSLGKTGNYYEQYF. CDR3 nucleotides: TGTGCCAGCAGCCTCGGTAAGACAGGTAACTACTACGAGCAGTACTTC.

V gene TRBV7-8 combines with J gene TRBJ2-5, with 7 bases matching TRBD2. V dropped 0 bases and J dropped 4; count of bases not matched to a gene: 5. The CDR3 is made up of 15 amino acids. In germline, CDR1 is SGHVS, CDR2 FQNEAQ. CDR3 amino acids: CASSLAIGRGETQYF. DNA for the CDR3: TGTGCCAGCAGCTTAGCGATTGGGAGGGGAGAGACCCAGTACTTC.

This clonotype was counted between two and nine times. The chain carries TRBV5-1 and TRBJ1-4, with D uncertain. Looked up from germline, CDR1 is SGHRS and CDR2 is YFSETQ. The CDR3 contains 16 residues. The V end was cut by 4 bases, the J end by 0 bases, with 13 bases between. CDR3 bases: TGCGCCAGCAGCCGTACGGGGATGACAACTAATGAAAAACTGTTTTTT. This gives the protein CASSRTGMTTNEKLFF.

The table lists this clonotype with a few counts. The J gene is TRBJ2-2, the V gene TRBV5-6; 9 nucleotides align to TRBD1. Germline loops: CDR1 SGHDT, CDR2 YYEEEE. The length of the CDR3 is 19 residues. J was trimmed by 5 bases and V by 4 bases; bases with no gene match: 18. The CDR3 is CASSLYAGTGKFGTGELFF. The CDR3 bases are TGTGCCAGCAGCCTCTACGCCGGGACAGGGAAATTTGGGACCGGGGAGCTGTTTTTT.

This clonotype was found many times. This chain's CDR3 is CSARLLAGYEQYF. The CDR3 DNA sequence: TGCAGTGCTAGACTTCTAGCGGGGTACGAGCAGTACTTC. This sequence joins TRBV20-1 and TRBJ2-7, with TRBD2 matching over 9 bases. Unmatched junction bases numbered 3, after V lost 2 bases and J lost 4 bases. This CDR3 is built from 13 residues. Germline V lookup: CDR1 DFQATT, CDR2 SNEGSKA (reference sequence).

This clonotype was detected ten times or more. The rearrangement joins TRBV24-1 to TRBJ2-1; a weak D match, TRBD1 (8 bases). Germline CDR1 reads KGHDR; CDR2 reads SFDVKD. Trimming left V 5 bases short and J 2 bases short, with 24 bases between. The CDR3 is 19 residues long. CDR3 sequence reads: CATSGGKRDRSGPYNEQFF. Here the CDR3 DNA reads TGTGCCACCAGTGGGGGTAAGCGGGACAGGTCAGGCCCCTACAATGAGCAGTTCTTC.

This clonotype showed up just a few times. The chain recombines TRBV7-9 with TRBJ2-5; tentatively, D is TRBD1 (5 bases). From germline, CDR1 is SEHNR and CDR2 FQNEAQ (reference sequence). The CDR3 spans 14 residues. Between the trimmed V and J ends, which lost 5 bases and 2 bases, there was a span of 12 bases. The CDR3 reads CASSRDRIQETQYF. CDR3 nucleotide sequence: TGTGCCAGCAGCAGAGACAGAATACAAGAGACCCAGTACTTC.

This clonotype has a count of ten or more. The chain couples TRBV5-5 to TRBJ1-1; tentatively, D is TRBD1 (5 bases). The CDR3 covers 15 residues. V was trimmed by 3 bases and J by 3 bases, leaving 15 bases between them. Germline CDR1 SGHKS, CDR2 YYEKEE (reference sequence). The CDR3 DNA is TGTGCCAGCAGCTCTGGGGCCAGGGAGGACACTGAAGCTTTCTTT. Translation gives CASSSGAREDTEAFF.

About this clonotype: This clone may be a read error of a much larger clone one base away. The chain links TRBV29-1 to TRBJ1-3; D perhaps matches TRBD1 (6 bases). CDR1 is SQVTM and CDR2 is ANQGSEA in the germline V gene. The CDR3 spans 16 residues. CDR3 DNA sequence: TGCAGCGTTTTGGGGTCGAGGGGGGCATCTGGAAACACCACATATTTT. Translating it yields CSVLGSRGASGNTTYF.

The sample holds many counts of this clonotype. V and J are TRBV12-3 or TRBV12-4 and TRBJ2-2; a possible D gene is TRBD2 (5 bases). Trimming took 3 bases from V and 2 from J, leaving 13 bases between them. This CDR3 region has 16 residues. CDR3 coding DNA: TGTGCCAGCAGTTTTAAGACGGGGATAAACACCGGGGAGCTGTTTTTT. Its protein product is CASSFKTGINTGELFF.